This TCR beta chain is from a study of shared clonotypes between healthy human individuals. Several immunoSEQ plates held equal portions of the genomic DNA taken from each subset. The repertoire was sequenced with immunoSEQ multiplex PCR; TCRdb's copy has only in-frame clones and lacks some. The data hold a few hundred thousand clones, with more than 95% observed a single time. J was trimmed by 9 bases and V by 5 bases; bases with no gene match: 19. CDR1 is MGHRA, CDR2 YSYEKL, per germline. This CDR3 is built from 17 residues. This sequence originates from a woman aged 25 to 39 in good health. The sequencing sample was made of naive CD4+ T cells sorted from blood. Subset noted: CD45RA+ positively selected. This chain connects TRBV4-1 to TRBJ2-1; 7 bases line up with TRBD2. CDR3 sequence: CASSFEEREGPRGEQFF. CDR3 coding DNA: TGCGCCAGCAGCTTCGAGGAGAGGGAGGGCCCTCGCGGTGAGCAGTTCTTC.